This T cell receptor beta chain originates from a study of cytomegalovirus exposure and HLA in healthy donors. Study-wide background: In a previous analysis, around 120 million unique TCR beta sequences were found from 170 million or so T cells.

Germline CDR1 and CDR2: MNHEY and SVGAGI. The trim removed 5 bases at V and 1 base at J, leaving 5 bases unmatched. The CDR3 covers 14 residues. Findings and limits, study-wide: The study carried out a later analysis of TCR beta sequences. It associated 16,951 of them with specific HLA alleles at a false discovery rate of 0.05. In an earlier analysis, in some 500 donors, most V segments appeared productive either ~87% or ~30% of the time. The authors enumerated over 150 TCR beta chains as linked to cytomegalovirus.

Vbeta (60) and Jbeta (13) primers were used in the PCR. Profiled with immunoSEQ multiplex PCR; TCRdb holds only in-frame clones, not every one. The data hold approximately 150,000 clones, with roughly 79% observed a single time. On this clone: Its antigen is undetermined.

The chain is built from TRBV6-5 and TRBJ2-7; 7 bases match TRBD2. What was sequenced was PBMCs. The TCR was taken from a woman aged 40-49 years in good health and CMV-seronegative. The CDR3 DNA follows: TGTGCCAGCAGTACGAGCGGGGAATCCTACGAGCAGTACTTC. It codes for CASSTSGESYEQYF.